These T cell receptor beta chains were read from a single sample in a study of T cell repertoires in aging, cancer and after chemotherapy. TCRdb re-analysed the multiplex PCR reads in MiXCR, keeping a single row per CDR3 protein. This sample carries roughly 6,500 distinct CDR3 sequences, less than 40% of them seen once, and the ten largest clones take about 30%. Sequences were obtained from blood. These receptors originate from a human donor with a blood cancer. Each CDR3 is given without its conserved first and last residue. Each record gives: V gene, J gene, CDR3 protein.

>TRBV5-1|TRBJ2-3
ASSSEGRLGTDTQY
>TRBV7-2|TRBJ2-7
ASSFILRGEQY
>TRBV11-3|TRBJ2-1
ASSSLRLQNNEQF
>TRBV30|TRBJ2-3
AWSRGDTQY
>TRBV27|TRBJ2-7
ASSLKETYKQY
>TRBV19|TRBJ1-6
ASHTTGVASPLH
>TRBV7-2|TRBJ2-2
ASSYPTGRVTGELF
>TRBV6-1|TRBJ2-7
AGRRTAQSYEQY
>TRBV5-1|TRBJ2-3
ASSLTSTDTQY
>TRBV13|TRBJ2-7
ASSLPGHTYYEQY
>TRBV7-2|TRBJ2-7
ASSAGGGEQY
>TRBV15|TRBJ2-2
ATSTGGPGELF
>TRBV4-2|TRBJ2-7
ASSRGPHYEQY
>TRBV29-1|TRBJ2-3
SVLTGTDTQY
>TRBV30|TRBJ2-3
ASSLERPDTQY
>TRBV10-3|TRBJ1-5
ASGQPERAQH
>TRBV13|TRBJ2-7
ASSLFPRPGGEQY
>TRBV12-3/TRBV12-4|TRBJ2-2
ASSPLVAGELF
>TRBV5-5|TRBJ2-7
ASSLLPAYEQY
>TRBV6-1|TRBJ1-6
ASSEETLGRISRFSPLH
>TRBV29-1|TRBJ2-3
SVGRGSTDTQY
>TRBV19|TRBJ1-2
ATRDGPNYGYT
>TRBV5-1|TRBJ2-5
ASNYQETQY